The table lists the clone carrying this T cell receptor (beta chain) with many counts. The data originate from a study of molecular identifiers for immune sequencing clone quantification. Study-wide context: Split five ways in replicates, RNA from approximately 20,000 or 98,000 naive CD8 cells had four portions sequenced.

The use of previously described methods and listed TCR primers produced the bulk TCR libraries. TCRdb analysed the PCR reads with MiXCR anew, one entry per CDR3 protein. The table has about 640,000 distinct CDR3 sequences, 15% to 20% seen once. The CDR3 loop spans 15 amino acids. Germline V gene lookup returns CDR1 DFQATT and CDR2 SNEGSKA (reference sequence). V was pared by 3 bases and J by 0 bases, with 15 bases between. The sample consisted of naive CD8+ T cells from blood, with Jurkat cell RNA spiked in. Documented subset: FACS-sorted CD8+CD4-CCR7+CD45RA+ naive T cells. The source is a human donor in good health. Some libraries in this study had Jurkat cell RNA spiked in. The V and J genes are TRBV20-1 and TRBJ2-7, with a tentative D call TRBD1 (7 bases). CDR3 coding DNA: TGCAGTGCTAGTGGCGGGACAGACCTCTCCTACGAGCAGTACTTC. It is translated as CSASGGTDLSYEQYF.